This T cell receptor (beta chain) was sequenced in a study of T cell responses to AZD1222 COVID-19 vaccine. Study findings and constraints: Close to half of all spike-specific TCRs reportedly target regions of the variants that are unmutated. Seropositive status at baseline applied to only 5 to 7 AZD1222 recipients. A rise in Spike-specific TCR breadth and depth followed two AZD1222 doses.

The repertoire was sequenced with immunoSEQ multiplex PCR; TCRdb's copy has only in-frame clones and lacks some. The table has some 140,000 clones, approximately 93% seen once. CDR1 and CDR2 (germline): SGHTA, FQGNSA. The CDR3 has 15 residues. Trimming took 5 bases from V and 2 from J, leaving 15 bases between them. As concerns this clone: Antigen unknown.

The gene calls are TRBV7-2 and TRBJ1-1, with D perhaps matching TRBD1 (5 bases). The sequencing used peripheral blood, collected on day 0 of AZD1222 vaccination. The TCR comes from an adult in good health. The CDR3, as DNA: TGTGCCAGCAGCCGCGGGGGAGTCCCAAACACTGAAGCTTTCTTT. This gives the protein CASSRGGVPNTEAFF.